Below are 16 T cell receptor beta chains sequenced from a single sample in a study of shared clonotypes between healthy human individuals. The repertoire was sequenced with immunoSEQ multiplex PCR; TCRdb's copy has only in-frame clones and lacks some. The table lists over a million clones, around 97% of them singletons. Sequenced: naive CD4+ T cells sorted from blood. Subset meaning: CD45RA+ positively selected. All receptors derive from a man in his thirties or forties in good health.

This clone was seen once. This sequence joins TRBV7-9 and TRBJ2-2, with 8 bases fitting TRBD2. CDR3 length: 19 amino acids. Trimming removed 2 bases from V and 4 bases from J; junction bases left unmatched: 15. Germline CDR1 reads SEHNR; CDR2 reads FQNEAQ (reference sequence). CDR3 bases: TGTGCCAGCAGCTTAAACCCCACCCCGGGCGGGAGGATCACCGGGGAGCTGTTTTTT. It yields the protein CASSLNPTPGGRITGELFF.

CDR3 sequence: CASSSRGHGGYTF. In DNA form, the CDR3 reads TGTGCCAGCAGCTCCAGGGGGCATGGTGGCTACACCTTC. The chain recombines TRBV7-9 with TRBJ1-2; TRBD1 agrees at 8 bases. The CDR3 totals 13 residues. From germline, CDR1 is SEHNR and CDR2 FQNEAQ (reference sequence). V lost 4 bases, J lost 7 bases, and 5 bases stayed unmatched.

The V gene is TRBV5-4, the J gene TRBJ2-5; the match to TRBD1 covers 7 bases. The CDR3 runs 13 residues. V dropped 4 bases and J dropped 2; count of bases not matched to a gene: 2. Germline CDR1 SGHNT, CDR2 YYREEE (reference sequence). In DNA form, the CDR3 reads TGTGCCAGCAGCAAGGGACAGCAAGAGACCCAGTACTTC. Protein sequence: CASSKGQQETQYF.

The rearrangement links TRBV5-1 to TRBJ1-1; TRBD1 matches 8 bases. Germline values: CDR1 SGHRS, CDR2 YFSETQ. V was clipped by 4 bases and J by 6 bases; unmatched bases: 8. The CDR3 sequence is 14 residues long. The CDR3: CASSLRTGRAEAFF. Here the CDR3 DNA reads TGCGCCAGCAGCCTCAGGACAGGGAGGGCTGAAGCTTTCTTT.

The chain couples TRBV5-1 to TRBJ2-5; D possibly corresponds to TRBD1 (6 bases). The CDR3 covers 15 residues. The germline V gene encodes CDR1 SGHRS and CDR2 YFSETQ. V was clipped by 2 bases and J by 3 bases, with 14 bases between them. The CDR3 nucleotides are TGCGCCAGCAGCTTTGGCCCTGCAGGGGAAGAGACCCAGTACTTC. Translation: CASSFGPAGEETQYF.

The V and J genes are TRBV5-4 and TRBJ2-7; no clear D. Germline V gene sequence: CDR1 SGHNT, CDR2 YYREEE (reference sequence). There are 13 residues in the CDR3. V lost 2 bases to trimming and J lost 6 bases, with 12 bases between them. CDR3 residues: CASSLDSISEQYF. The CDR3, as DNA: TGTGCCAGCAGCTTAGACTCCATTTCCGAGCAGTACTTC.

J is TRBJ2-7 and V is TRBV28; weak D call: TRBD2 (6 bases). Per germline, CDR1 MDHEN and CDR2 SYDVKM. V lost 8 bases to trimming and J lost 2 bases, with 10 bases between them. The CDR3 runs 12 residues. CDR3 sequence reads: CASGGSPYEQYF. The CDR3 DNA reads TGTGCCAGCGGAGGGTCTCCCTACGAGCAGTACTTC.

This rearrangement joins TRBV6-5 to TRBJ1-1, with TRBD1 identical over 9 bases. Germline lookup yields CDR1 MNHEY and CDR2 SVGAGI. There are 14 residues in the CDR3. The V and J ends lost 4 bases and 11 bases, in that order; junction bases with no gene match: 11. The CDR3 DNA reads as TGTGCCAGCAGTTCCCGGGACAGGGTTTTCGGGGCTTTCTTT. It codes for CASSSRDRVFGAFF.

The rearrangement links TRBV28 to TRBJ2-7; D gene uncertain. The CDR3 loop spans 14 amino acids. Trimming took off 1 base at V and 4 bases at J, with 11 bases between the two ends. In germline, CDR1 is MDHEN, CDR2 SYDVKM. The CDR3 loop is CASSLFRQAYEQYF. CDR3 coding DNA: TGTGCCAGCAGTTTATTTCGGCAGGCTTACGAGCAGTACTTC.

This chain uses TRBV11-2 with TRBJ2-7; weak D call: TRBD2 (7 bases). Per the germline V gene, CDR1 is SGHAT and CDR2 is FQNNGV. The length of the CDR3 is 15 residues. Trimming took 6 bases from V and 6 from J, leaving 21 bases between them. The CDR3 spells CASRSGWGGQGEQYF. CDR3 in DNA: TGTGCCAGCAGGAGCGGATGGGGGGGCCAGGGCGAGCAGTACTTC.

V usage is TRBV6-6 and J usage is TRBJ1-3; D is unresolved. CDR1 is MNHNY, CDR2 SVGAGI, per germline (reference sequence). The V end lost 6 bases, the J end lost 0 bases, and 6 bases lay between the germline ends. CDR3 size: 13 residues. The CDR3 protein is CASSRYSGNTIYF. The CDR3 nucleotides are TGTGCCAGCAGCCGGTACTCTGGAAACACCATATATTTT.

The chain employs TRBV18 and TRBJ2-5; TRBD1 or TRBD2 may be the D gene (7 bases each). Germline CDR1 and CDR2: KGHSH and LQKENI. This CDR3 comprises 17 residues. Trimming pared 3 bases from V and 1 base from J, leaving 18 bases between. DNA of the CDR3: TGTGCCAGCTCACCGCTGGGAGGGGGCCAGGGCCAAGAGACCCAGTACTTC. Its translation: CASSPLGGGQGQETQYF.

This chain joins TRBV5-1 and TRBJ2-7; D gene ambiguous. CDR1 is SGHRS, CDR2 YFSETQ, per germline. V was clipped by 4 bases and J by 3 bases, with 11 bases between them. The CDR3 consists of 13 residues. Here the CDR3 DNA reads TGCGCCAGCAGCCGCGGCTCCCTCTACGAGCAGTACTTC. This sequence encodes CASSRGSLYEQYF.

On this clone itself: Other DNA sequences in the sample encode the same CDR3. The V gene is TRBV19, the J gene TRBJ1-1; D is unresolved. V dropped 5 bases and J dropped 1 base, with 8 bases sitting between them. The CDR3 is 13 amino acids. Germline V lookup: CDR1 LNHDA, CDR2 SQIVND (reference sequence). The CDR3 DNA reads TGTGCCAGTAGTTCGACCGCGAACACTGAAGCTTTCTTT. It is translated as CASSSTANTEAFF.

The CDR3 DNA sequence: TGTGCCATCAGTGAGTCGGGTCGAGGGTTCAGCTACGAGCAGTACTTC. Translating it yields CAISESGRGFSYEQYF. V is TRBV10-3 and J is TRBJ2-7; D may be TRBD2 (5 bases). Looked up from germline, CDR1 is ENHRY and CDR2 is SYGVKD. The V and J ends lost 0 bases and 3 bases respectively, with 15 bases between them. The CDR3 spans 16 residues.

For the CDR3, the DNA is TGCGCCAGCAGCAAGGGACAGGGGTGGAACTCTGGGGCCAACGTCCTGACTTTC. As protein: CASSKGQGWNSGANVLTF. The rearrangement links TRBV5-1 to TRBJ2-6; 10 bases match TRBD1. The germline gives CDR1 SGHRS, CDR2 YFSETQ. Trimming at V came to 4 bases and at J to 0 bases, leaving 7 bases not matched to a gene. This CDR3 has 18 residues.